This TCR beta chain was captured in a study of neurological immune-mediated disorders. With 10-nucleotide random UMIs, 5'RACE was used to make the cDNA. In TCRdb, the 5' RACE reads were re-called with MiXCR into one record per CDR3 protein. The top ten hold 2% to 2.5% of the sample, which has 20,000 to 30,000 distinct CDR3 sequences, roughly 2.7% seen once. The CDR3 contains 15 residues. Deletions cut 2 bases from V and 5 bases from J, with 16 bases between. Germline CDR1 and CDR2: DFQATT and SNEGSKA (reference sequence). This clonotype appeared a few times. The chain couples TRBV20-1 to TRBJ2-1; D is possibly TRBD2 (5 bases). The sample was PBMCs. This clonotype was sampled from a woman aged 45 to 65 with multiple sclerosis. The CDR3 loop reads CSARNSASGNNEQFF. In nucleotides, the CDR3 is TGCAGTGCTAGAAATTCCGCCAGCGGAAACAATGAGCAGTTCTTC.